This TCR beta chain was profiled in a study of identical twins. V lost 5 bases and J 4 bases, leaving 11 bases between the germline ends. The CDR3 contains 13 residues. Each CDR3 protein gets one entry after TCRdb re-called the 5' RACE reads with MiXCR. The table lists some 1,600,000 distinct CDR3 sequences, around 33% of them singletons. This clonotype has only a few counts. The sequencing input was cord blood. The receptor was derived from a newborn girl in good health. V usage is TRBV12-3 or TRBV12-4 and J usage is TRBJ1-2, with a tentative D call TRBD1 (6 bases). The CDR3 nucleotides read TGTGCCAGCAGTGCGGGGGCCGGCTATGGCTACACCTTC. It encodes CASSAGAGYGYTF.